The rows below give T cell receptor beta chains drawn from one sample of a study of T cell changes during pregnancy in multiple sclerosis. Libraries were prepared by immunoSEQ multiplex PCR; TCRdb keeps only in-frame clonotypes and omits some of them. The sample contains under 55,000 clones, approximately 90% of which appear only once. Sample: CD8+ T cells from peripheral blood mononuclear cells, taken after pregnancy. These receptors were taken from a female donor with multiple sclerosis, enrolled in a pregnancy study. Both conserved end residues are part of each CDR3. The D gene is left open where the match is weak. Clone size is shown for a subset of rows, as once, few, many or a class of expanded clone.

NA,NA,TRBV15,TRBJ1-5,TGTGCCACCAGCGGCAGGGTTTTTCAGCCCCAGCATTTT,CATSGRVFQPQHF
NA,NA,TRBV11-2,TRBJ1-2,TGTGCCAGCAGTAGCCCTTGGGGCTACACCTTC,CASSSPWGYTF
NA,NA,TRBV6-1,TRBJ1-1,TGTGCCAGCAGTGAATACGGACAGATGAACACTGAAGCTTTCTTT,CASSEYGQMNTEAFF
once,NA,TRBV2,TRBJ1-1,TGTGCCAGCAGGGACGGACAATCGCGTGCTGAAGCTTTCTTT,CASRDGQSRAEAFF
NA,NA,TRBV5-6,TRBJ2-2,TGTGCCAGCAGCTTCAGGGGGGCGGTGAACACCGGGGAGCTGTTTTTT,CASSFRGAVNTGELFF
NA,NA,TRBV5-1,TRBJ2-7,TGCGCCAGCAGCTTGGCAGGGGCTGGGTACGAGCAGTACTTC,CASSLAGAGYEQYF
NA,NA,TRBV11-2,TRBJ1-1,TGTGCCAGCAGCTTTTCAGCGGAAGAAGCTTTCTTT,CASSFSAEEAFF
NA,NA,TRBV6-8,TRBJ1-2,TGTGCCAGCAGTAAACGTTTCGGACACCAGGCCCGGAACTATGGCTACACCTTC,CASSKRFGHQARNYGYTF
NA,NA,TRBV9,TRBJ2-2,TGTGCCAGCAGCGTAGCTACGTCCGGGGAGCTGTTTTTT,CASSVATSGELFF
NA,TRBD2,TRBV4-1,TRBJ2-5,TGCGCCAGCAGCCACGACCCACTAGCGTCCGTAGAGACCCAGTACTTC,CASSHDPLASVETQYF
once,NA,TRBV7-8,TRBJ2-7,TGTGCCAGCAGCTTAGCGGGCAGAGCCTACGAGCAGTACTTC,CASSLAGRAYEQYF
NA,TRBD1,TRBV27,TRBJ1-1,TGTGCCAGCAGTTTAGACAGGGGCGGTACTGAAGCTTTCTTT,CASSLDRGGTEAFF
NA,TRBD1,TRBV6-1,TRBJ2-7,TGTGCCAGCAGTGAACCAGGGGGTGACGAGCAGTACTTC,CASSEPGGDEQYF
NA,TRBD1,TRBV9,TRBJ1-2,TGTGCCAGCAGCGTAGGACAGGGGGCTTATGGCTACACCTTC,CASSVGQGAYGYTF
few,NA,TRBV2,TRBJ1-2,TGTGCCAGCAGTGAAGCGCCGGGGGGCGATAGGTATGGCTACACCTTC,CASSEAPGGDRYGYTF
NA,TRBD2,TRBV5-6,TRBJ2-7,TGTGCCAGCAGTCCTGGACGGGGGGCCTACGAGCAGTACTTC,CASSPGRGAYEQYF
NA,TRBD1,TRBV5-1,TRBJ1-1,TGCGCCAGCAGTGACGGACAGGGTAAGGAAGCTTTCTTT,CASSDGQGKEAFF
once,NA,TRBV6-5,TRBJ1-5,TGTGCCAGCAGTCCGAGCCAGGGGAGCAATCAGCCCCAGCATTTT,CASSPSQGSNQPQHF
few,TRBD1,TRBV5-4,TRBJ1-5,TGTGCCAGCAGTTCACAGGGGAGCAATCAGCCCCAGCATTTT,CASSSQGSNQPQHF
NA,NA,TRBV5-1,TRBJ1-1,TGCGCCAGCAGCTTGGGTGGGGGGGCCTTGAACACTGAAGCTTTCTTT,CASSLGGGALNTEAFF
NA,NA,TRBV29-1,TRBJ2-1,TGCAGCGTTGATTGGACTTACAACTACAATGAGCAGTTCTTC,CSVDWTYNYNEQFF
few,NA,TRBV7-2,TRBJ2-7,TGTGCCAGCAGCTTCGGACTGCCAAGGGAGCAGTACTTC,CASSFGLPREQYF
NA,NA,TRBV6-5,TRBJ2-1,TGTGCCAGCAGTTACCCCGGACCGAGGGATGAGCAGTTCTTC,CASSYPGPRDEQFF
NA,TRBD2,TRBV11-2,TRBJ2-7,TGTGCCAGCAGCTTACCCGGACTAGCGGGGGGCTCCCTCTACGAGCAGTACTTC,CASSLPGLAGGSLYEQYF
medium-sized,NA,TRBV2,TRBJ2-1,TGTGCCAGCAGCAAGACTGGGGTCGAAGCGGTCTTC,CASSKTGVEAVF
NA,TRBD2,TRBV5-1,TRBJ2-1,TGCGCCAGCAGCTTGGGGGGACTAGCGGGGCGCTACAATGAGCAGTTCTTC,CASSLGGLAGRYNEQFF
NA,TRBD1,TRBV19,TRBJ1-2,TGTGCCAGTTCGATAGGGGGCAGTGGCTACACCTTC,CASSIGGSGYTF
NA,TRBD1,TRBV7-8,TRBJ2-3,TGTGCCAGCAGCCCGGACAGGGGGCGTACAGATACGCAGTATTTT,CASSPDRGRTDTQYF
NA,NA,TRBV5-6,TRBJ1-3,TGTGCCAGCAGCTTACCAATAGGGACTGGTGGAAACACCATATATTTT,CASSLPIGTGGNTIYF
NA,NA,TRBV5-5,TRBJ2-1,TGTGCCAGCAGCTTGGAAACGGGGGTCTACAATGAGCAGTTCTTC,CASSLETGVYNEQFF
NA,NA,TRBV4-1,TRBJ1-5,TGCGCCAGCAGCCAGGTCGGGGGGATGGGCAATCAGCCCCAGCATTTT,CASSQVGGMGNQPQHF
NA,NA,TRBV6-5,TRBJ1-1,TGTGCCAGCATGGGGGGATGGAACACTGAAGCTTTCTTT,CASMGGWNTEAFF
once,NA,TRBV19,TRBJ1-1,TGTGCCAGTAAAAGGGGGAGGGAACAGGGTTACACTGAAGCTTTCTTT,CASKRGREQGYTEAFF
NA,TRBD2,TRBV4-1,TRBJ2-3,TGCGCCAGCAGCCAAGAACTCGGGGGGGCTGACACAGATACGCAGTATTTT,CASSQELGGADTDTQYF
NA,NA,TRBV9,TRBJ1-5,TGTGCCAGCAGCGCAGGGTCCCAAAGTCAGCCCCAGCATTTT,CASSAGSQSQPQHF
NA,NA,TRBV20-1,TRBJ1-5,TGCAGTGCTAGGGGGACTGGGTGGCATTTT,CSARGTGWHF
NA,NA,TRBV10-3,TRBJ1-6,TGTGCCATCAGTGAGTCGACAGGCCTTAATTCACCCCTCCACTTT,CAISESTGLNSPLHF
NA,NA,TRBV7-3,TRBJ2-2,TGTGCCAGCAGCTTAGCCTCTAGCGACGGGGAGCTGTTTTTT,CASSLASSDGELFF
NA,NA,TRBV6-5,TRBJ2-7,TGTGCCAGCAGTTACTCCGCCGGCGAGCAGTACTTC,CASSYSAGEQYF
NA,NA,TRBV5-1,TRBJ2-5,TGCGCCAGCAGCTTGGTCCGCGGGGTCCAAGAGACCCAGTACTTC,CASSLVRGVQETQYF